One T cell receptor (beta chain) is described in this entry. This specimen comes from a study of blood T cell repertoires in COVID-19. On the study more broadly: T cells, B-cell-depleted T cells, or PBMCs provided the cDNA or gDNA that served as material.

V shed 0 bases and J shed 11 bases, with 10 bases lying between them. This CDR3 is built from 12 residues. CDR1 is MNHNY, CDR2 SVGAGI, per germline (reference sequence). Measured with immunoSEQ multiplex PCR; TCRdb has only the in-frame clones, and not every one. This table holds 200,000 to 250,000 clones, 88% found once. Participants were aged about 18 to 89 years from roughly 26 US areas. The V call is TRBV6-6, the J call TRBJ1-1; D may be TRBD1 (6 bases). The TCR originated in a woman aged 45-60 years with acute COVID-19. The specimen sequenced was PBMCs or T cells enriched from blood (not recorded which). In DNA form, the CDR3 reads TGTGCCAGCAGTTACTCAGGACAGACGGCTTTCTTT. This encodes CASSYSGQTAFF.